This T cell receptor beta chain was sequenced for a study of identical twins. Template switching added a universal primer binding site, and final cDNA carried unique molecular identifiers. Each CDR3 protein is one row after TCRdb ran MiXCR on the 5' RACE reads. The repertoire has around 220,000 distinct CDR3 sequences, roughly a tenth of them found once; the top ten carry less than 12%. This clonotype showed up many times. The CDR3 contains 16 residues. Germline CDR1 is KGHSH and CDR2 is LQKENI. The V end was cut by 6 bases, the J end by 1 base, with 18 bases between. The chain employs TRBV18 and TRBJ1-2; D unresolved. Sequenced material: memory T cells sorted from blood. This TCR was recovered from a man aged 50 or older in good health. The CDR3 DNA is TGTGCCAGCTCCCAACGTTCGGCAGGCCATAACTATGGCTACACCTTC. This encodes CASSQRSAGHNYGYTF.